A single sample is the source of the 27 T cell receptor beta chains below, sequenced in a study of shared clonotypes between healthy human individuals. The assay was immunoSEQ multiplex PCR, and TCRdb's table has in-frame clones only and misses some. In the table there are about 2.3 million clones, about nine tenths of which are singletons. The specimen sequenced was naive CD4+ T cells from PBMCs. Subset of the sample: CD45RA+ positively selected. All receptors derive from a man aged 18 to 29 in good health. Some clones in this sample may be carry-over from other donors' samples.

This chain connects TRBV28 to TRBJ1-1; D remains ambiguous. The germline V and J ends were trimmed by 5 bases and 6 bases, with 13 bases remaining between them. CDR1 MDHEN and CDR2 SYDVKM come from the germline V gene. The CDR3 spans 13 residues. CDR3 amino acids: CASSPHPGAEAFF. CDR3 nucleotide sequence: TGTGCCAGCAGTCCCCACCCCGGGGCTGAAGCTTTCTTT.

The chain carries TRBV11-3 and TRBJ2-7; 7 bases align to TRBD1. The germline V gene has CDR1 SGHNT and CDR2 YENEEA. Trimming cost V 5 bases and J 5 bases; bases outside gene matches: 6. The CDR3 has 13 residues. The CDR3: CASSRQGFNEQYF. Written as DNA, the CDR3 is TGTGCCAGCAGCCGACAGGGCTTCAACGAGCAGTACTTC.

J is TRBJ2-7 and V is TRBV5-1; the D is unclear. There are 14 residues in the CDR3. Germline V gene sequence: CDR1 SGHRS, CDR2 YFSETQ. V was trimmed by 2 bases and J by 2 bases, leaving 11 bases between them. For the CDR3, the DNA is TGCGCCAGCAGCTTATCGACCCGCGCCTACGAGCAGTACTTC. This gives the protein CASSLSTRAYEQYF.

This rearrangement joins TRBV6-1 to TRBJ1-2; perhaps TRBD1 as D (6 bases). Germline CDR1 reads MNHNS; CDR2 reads SASEGT. Trimming shortened V by 8 bases and J by 7 bases, and 20 bases separated the two germline ends. The CDR3 consists of 14 residues. This CDR3 reads CASLERGVISGYTF. CDR3 nucleotides: TGTGCCAGCCTTGAGAGGGGGGTAATCTCTGGCTACACCTTC.

This sequence joins TRBV7-9 and TRBJ1-3; 7 positions match TRBD1. Germline V gene sequence: CDR1 SEHNR, CDR2 FQNEAQ (reference sequence). V was clipped by 5 bases and J by 4 bases; unmatched bases: 14. The length of the CDR3 is 17 residues. The CDR3 nucleotides read TGTGCCAGCAGCCCGCGCGTCTTGGAAGGGGGCGGAAACACCATATATTTT. Translation gives CASSPRVLEGGGNTIYF.

For the CDR3, the DNA is TGTGCCAGCTCACCCCTAGGACAAGGTCGGACTGAAGCTTTCTTT. Protein product: CASSPLGQGRTEAFF. This chain joins TRBV18 and TRBJ1-1; TRBD1 might be the D (5 bases). Germline V lookup: CDR1 KGHSH, CDR2 LQKENI. V gave up 3 bases and J gave up 5 bases, with 16 bases separating them. The CDR3 consists of 15 residues.

The chain uses TRBV7-2 and TRBJ2-3, with 10 nucleotides matching TRBD2. V trimming: 4 bases; J trimming: 4 bases; junction bases outside the gene matches: 5. Per the germline V gene, CDR1 is SGHTA and CDR2 is FQGNSA. This CDR3 contains 15 residues. The CDR3 sequence: CASSYRTSGSDTQYF. Here the CDR3 DNA reads TGTGCCAGCAGCTACAGGACTAGCGGATCAGATACGCAGTATTTT.

This clone turned up a few times. CDR3: CASSLAGQGIAEAFF. CDR3 DNA: TGTGCCAGCAGCTTAGCGGGTCAGGGGATAGCTGAAGCTTTCTTT. The rearrangement uses TRBV7-9 and TRBJ1-1; D is perhaps TRBD1 (6 bases). The CDR3 runs 15 residues. Germline V gene sequence: CDR1 SEHNR, CDR2 FQNEAQ (reference sequence). V was shortened by 0 bases and J by 6 bases, with 14 bases between the two germline ends. Looking up the rest from reference TRBV7-9 and TRBJ1-1 gives the full variable domain: DTGVSQNPRHKITKRGQNVTFRCDPISEHNRLYWYRQTLGQGPEFLTYFQNEAQLEKSRLLSDRFSAERPKGSFSTLEIQRTEQGDSAMYLCASSLAGQGIAEAFFGQGTRLTVV.

This clone was observed a few times. The rearrangement joins TRBV5-1 to TRBJ1-1; a weak D match, TRBD1 (6 bases). Germline values: CDR1 SGHRS, CDR2 YFSETQ. This CDR3 comprises 14 residues. V lost 4 bases to trimming and J lost 5 bases, with 15 bases between them. CDR3 sequence reads: CASSLVRGITEAFF. The CDR3 DNA follows: TGCGCCAGCAGCCTAGTTAGGGGGATAACTGAAGCTTTCTTT.

Comment on this clone: Within the sample, other DNA sequences also encode this same CDR3. The chain recombines TRBV5-1 with TRBJ2-1, with D unclear. V was trimmed by 4 bases and J by 0 bases, leaving 11 bases between them. From germline, CDR1 is SGHRS and CDR2 YFSETQ. This CDR3 has 15 residues. CDR3 DNA: TGCGCCAGCAGCCCAGACCCGAGCTCCTACAATGAGCAGTTCTTC. Protein product: CASSPDPSSYNEQFF. Drawing the rest from reference TRBV5-1 and TRBJ2-1, the complete variable domain is KAGVTQTPRYLIKTRGQQVTLSCSPISGHRSVSWYQQTPGQGLQFLFEYFSETQRNKGNFPGRFSGRQFSNSRSEMNVSTLELGDSALYLCASSPDPSSYNEQFFGPGTRLTVL.

CDR3 amino acids: CASSQAPVLSNYGYTF. The CDR3 nucleotides read TGCGCCAGCAGCCAAGCCCCAGTCCTATCTAACTATGGCTACACCTTC. This rearrangement joins TRBV4-3 to TRBJ1-2; D call uncertain. CDR1 and CDR2 (germline): LGHNA, YSLEER. V was clipped by 1 base and J by 0 bases, with 12 bases between them. This CDR3 region has 16 residues.

Concerning this clone itself: Other DNA sequences in this sample translate to the same CDR3. The chain links TRBV28 to TRBJ1-1; tentative D call: TRBD1 (5 bases). The CDR3 extends over 14 amino acids. Trimming stripped 2 bases from V and 1 base from J, with 8 bases between. Germline V CDR1 and CDR2: MDHEN, SYDVKM. The CDR3 nucleotides read TGTGCCAGCAGTTTAACAGGCGGGAACACTGAAGCTTTCTTT. It specifies CASSLTGGNTEAFF.

This chain uses TRBV30 with TRBJ1-2; 7 bases align to TRBD1. With V trimmed by 5 bases and J by 4 bases, 7 bases remained unmatched. The germline CDR1 and CDR2 sequences are GTSNPN and SVGIG (reference sequence). This CDR3 spans 13 amino acids. CDR3 sequence (DNA): TGTGCCTGGGCCCCCGGGACAGCCTATGGCTACACCTTC. Translating gives CAWAPGTAYGYTF.

The chain recombines TRBV18 with TRBJ2-3; D is perhaps TRBD2 (7 bases). Germline CDR1 reads KGHSH; CDR2 reads LQKENI. V shed 4 bases and J shed 5 bases, with 22 bases lying between them. This CDR3 region has 17 residues. In DNA form, the CDR3 reads TGTGCCAGCTCACGACCCCTCACCGGGGGGCGCGGAGATACGCAGTATTTT. Translated, it gives CASSRPLTGGRGDTQYF.

The chain carries TRBV19 and TRBJ2-3; weak D call: TRBD1 (5 bases). CDR3 length equals 15 residues. Per the germline V gene, CDR1 is LNHDA and CDR2 is SQIVND (reference sequence). Trimming removed 4 bases from V and 7 bases from J, with 18 bases in between. CDR3 nucleotide sequence: TGTGCCAGTAGTAAGGGCAGGGATCCGACACATACGCAGTATTTT. Its translation: CASSKGRDPTHTQYF.

The chain employs TRBV5-1 and TRBJ2-7; no reliable D call. Germline assignment: CDR1 SGHRS and CDR2 YFSETQ. The ends were cut back, 4 bases at V and 6 bases at J, with 14 bases in the middle. This CDR3 spans 13 amino acids. The CDR3 loop is CASSESGPPEQYF. The DNA of the CDR3 is TGCGCCAGCAGCGAAAGTGGGCCCCCCGAGCAGTACTTC.

This clone has only one observation. The genes are TRBV27 and TRBJ2-6; 15 bases agree with TRBD2. Germline CDR1 MNHEY, CDR2 SMNVEV (reference sequence). The CDR3 length is 20 residues. V shed 3 bases, J shed 0 bases, and the junction held 6 bases outside the gene matches. CDR3 residues: CASSLAGLAGGSSGANVLTF. CDR3 nucleotides: TGTGCCAGCAGTTTGGCGGGACTAGCGGGAGGTAGCTCTGGGGCCAACGTCCTGACTTTC.

This sequence joins TRBV5-4 and TRBJ1-1; perhaps TRBD1 as D (5 bases). This CDR3 spans 14 amino acids. Germline values: CDR1 SGHNT, CDR2 YYREEE (reference sequence). Trimming took 4 bases from V and 6 from J, leaving 16 bases between them. The CDR3 is CASSHRAQGAEAFF. CDR3 DNA: TGTGCCAGCAGCCACCGGGCCCAGGGCGCTGAAGCTTTCTTT.

V and J are TRBV18 and TRBJ1-5; D is unresolved. This CDR3 region has 13 residues. Germline CDR1 and CDR2: KGHSH and LQKENI. The V gene lost 2 bases and the J gene lost 6 bases, with 8 bases spanning the gap. The CDR3, as DNA: TGTGCCAGCTCACCAACCGGGTCTCAGCCCCAGCATTTT. The encoded protein is CASSPTGSQPQHF.

V is TRBV5-1 and J is TRBJ2-6; possibly TRBD2 for D (5 bases). The CDR3 is 18 amino acids. Germline V gene data show CDR1 as SGHRS and CDR2 as YFSETQ. Trimming took off 0 bases at V and 5 bases at J, with 18 bases between the two ends. This CDR3 reads CASSLESGYSGRANVLTF. CDR3 nucleotides: TGCGCCAGCAGCTTGGAGTCGGGATACTCTGGTAGGGCCAACGTCCTGACTTTC.

This chain connects TRBV9 to TRBJ2-2; perhaps D is TRBD1 or TRBD2 (7 bases each). CDR3 length: 15 amino acids. Germline V gene sequence: CDR1 SGDLS, CDR2 YYNGEE. Trimming cost V 4 bases and J 10 bases, with 20 bases left between them. Written as DNA, the CDR3 is TGTGCCAGCAGCCCGAGAGGGAGGGGGCAGAAGGAGCTGTTTTTT. Its translation: CASSPRGRGQKELFF. The full variable domain, in which reference TRBV9 and TRBJ2-2 provide the parts outside the CDR3, is DSGVTQTPKHLITATGQRVTLRCSPRSGDLSVYWYQQSLDQGLQFLIQYYNGEERAKGNILERFSAQQFPDLHSELNLSSLELGDSALYFCASSPRGRGQKELFFGEGSRLTVL.

This rearrangement joins TRBV5-6 to TRBJ1-1, with D possibly matching TRBD1 (5 bases). V gave up 1 base and J gave up 3 bases, with 10 bases separating them. The CDR3 is 14 amino acids. Per germline, CDR1 SGHDT and CDR2 YYEEEE. For the CDR3, the DNA is TGTGCCAGCAGCTTGATGGGGGGTTACACTGAAGCTTTCTTT. Its translation is CASSLMGGYTEAFF.

The genes are TRBV6-5 and TRBJ2-7; D remains unclear. From germline, CDR1 is MNHEY and CDR2 SVGAGI. V lost 6 bases and J lost 0, with 12 bases in between. The length of the CDR3 is 14 residues. The DNA for the CDR3 is TGTGCCAGCAGGCCCATGGGTTTCTCCTACGAGCAGTACTTC. Encoded protein: CASRPMGFSYEQYF.

The genes are TRBV15 and TRBJ1-1; no definite D call. Germline loops: CDR1 LNHNV, CDR2 YYDKDF (reference sequence). The CDR3 length is 19 residues. Trimming removed 0 bases at V and 0 bases at J, with 20 bases between. In nucleotides, the CDR3 is TGTGCCACCAGCAGAGATCCTGGGCTGCCAGTAGTCATGAACACTGAAGCTTTCTTT. Its protein product is CATSRDPGLPVVMNTEAFF.

The gene calls are TRBV28 and TRBJ1-1; TRBD1 aligns across 7 bases. CDR1 is MDHEN, CDR2 SYDVKM, per germline. The V segment lost 6 bases and the J segment 1 base; nucleotides outside the gene matches: 8. The CDR3 is made up of 15 amino acids. The CDR3 bases are TGTGCCAGCAGCCAAGCACAGGGGAGGAACACTGAAGCTTTCTTT. Its protein product is CASSQAQGRNTEAFF.

V gene TRBV6-5 combines with J gene TRBJ1-1; TRBD1 might be the D (5 bases). Germline V gene lookup returns CDR1 MNHEY and CDR2 SVGAGI. This CDR3 comprises 13 residues. V dropped 6 bases and J dropped 10 bases, with 18 bases sitting between them. The DNA of the CDR3 is TGTGCCAGCAGCACAGACCAGATGGGGCGAGCTTTCTTT. It translates to CASSTDQMGRAFF.

The chain couples TRBV27 to TRBJ2-6, with no clear D. CDR3 length equals 13 residues. The V and J ends lost 5 bases and 4 bases respectively, with 6 bases between them. The germline V gene has CDR1 MNHEY and CDR2 SMNVEV (reference sequence). This chain's CDR3 is CASSPPGANVLTF. The CDR3 coding sequence is TGTGCCAGCAGTCCCCCCGGGGCCAACGTCCTGACTTTC.